The 15 T cell receptor beta chains below were found in one sample sequenced in a study of cytomegalovirus exposure and HLA in healthy donors. A multiplex PCR was run with 60 Vbeta primers and 13 Jbeta primers. Clones were sequenced by immunoSEQ multiplex PCR, and TCRdb holds only the in-frame ones, with some missing. The sample lists around 170,000 clones; 81% were seen once. Sequenced input: PBMCs. These receptors all stem from a man aged 45-65 years in good health and CMV-seropositive.

The sample holds a few counts of this clone. At the DNA level, this CDR3 is encoded by other sequences in the same sample as well. The gene calls are TRBV18 and TRBJ2-7; TRBD1 aligns across 10 bases. The CDR3 runs to 14 residues. Germline assignment: CDR1 KGHSH and CDR2 LQKENI. J gave up 2 bases and V 3 bases, and 1 base lay outside the gene matches. The CDR3 DNA follows: TGTGCCAGCTCACCCGGGACAGGGGCCTACGAGCAGTACTTC. Its translation is CASSPGTGAYEQYF.

The chain joins TRBV27 to TRBJ2-7, with D perhaps TRBD2 (6 bases). Germline V lookup: CDR1 MNHEY, CDR2 SMNVEV (reference sequence). The length of the CDR3 is 14 residues. V shed 5 bases and J shed 0 bases, with 11 bases lying between them. The CDR3 is CASSLTSFSYEQYF. As DNA, the CDR3 is TGTGCCAGCAGTCTGACTAGTTTCTCCTACGAGCAGTACTTC.

For the CDR3, the DNA is TGTGCCAGCAGTGAATCTCTGGGCCTCCGTGGCTACACCTTC. Protein product: CASSESLGLRGYTF. The genes are TRBV25-1 and TRBJ1-2, with D unresolved. CDR1 and CDR2 from the germline V gene are MGHDK and SYGVNS. CDR3 length: 14 residues. Trimming stripped 1 base from V and 7 bases from J, with 13 bases between.

The genes are TRBV27 and TRBJ2-3; D call uncertain. This CDR3 has 18 residues. The germline V gene has CDR1 MNHEY and CDR2 SMNVEV (reference sequence). The V gene lost 1 base and the J gene lost 1 base, with 18 bases spanning the gap. The CDR3 DNA sequence: TGTGCCAGCAGTTTATTTATGAGGCTAGACCGGGGCACAGATACGCAGTATTTT. This codes for CASSLFMRLDRGTDTQYF.

The chain employs TRBV5-1 and TRBJ1-6; D not certain. V lost 0 bases and J lost 8, with 15 bases in between. The CDR3 runs to 16 residues. CDR1 and CDR2 from the germline V gene are SGHRS and YFSETQ. CDR3 nucleotides: TGCGCCAGCAGCTTGGACCTCAATCGCGGGGATTCACCCCTCCACTTT. Translating it yields CASSLDLNRGDSPLHF.

This chain joins TRBV7-8 and TRBJ2-3; 11 bases match TRBD2. This CDR3 has 16 amino acids. Germline values: CDR1 SGHVS, CDR2 FQNEAQ. The V segment lost 5 bases and the J segment 2 bases; nucleotides outside the gene matches: 6. The CDR3 loop reads CASSVSGRADTDTQYF. CDR3 bases: TGTGCCAGCAGCGTTAGCGGGAGGGCCGACACAGATACGCAGTATTTT.

This chain connects TRBV6-5 to TRBJ1-6, with D uncertain. CDR1 and CDR2 from the germline V gene are MNHEY and SVGAGI. The CDR3 extends over 16 amino acids. The V gene lost 4 bases and the J gene lost 0 bases, with 10 bases spanning the gap. As DNA, the CDR3 is TGTGCCAGCAGTTTTTCCACTAGCTCCTATAATTCACCCCTCCACTTT. Its translation: CASSFSTSSYNSPLHF.

This chain links TRBV11-2 with TRBJ2-4; possibly TRBD1 for D (5 bases). The CDR3 is 16 amino acids. Germline lookup yields CDR1 SGHAT and CDR2 FQNNGV. V gave up 6 bases and J gave up 0 bases, with 15 bases separating them. The CDR3 DNA is TGTGCCAGCAGGGGCAGGGCACCATCAGCCAAAAACATTCAGTACTTC. Translated: CASRGRAPSAKNIQYF.

The chain links TRBV15 to TRBJ2-3; 7 bases map to TRBD2. The CDR3 is made up of 13 amino acids. With 3 bases clipped from V and 6 bases from J, the junction kept 3 bases outside the gene matches. Germline CDR1 is LNHNV and CDR2 is YYDKDF (reference sequence). CDR3 amino acids: CATSSSGADTQYF. CDR3 coding DNA: TGTGCCACCAGCAGCAGCGGGGCTGATACGCAGTATTTT.

The sample holds one count of this clone. The genes are TRBV30 and TRBJ1-1, with a tentative D call TRBD1 (6 bases). The CDR3 covers 15 residues. Per germline, CDR1 GTSNPN and CDR2 SVGIG (reference sequence). V was clipped by 0 bases and J by 3 bases, with 14 bases between them. The chain's CDR3 is CAWSVGDTGYTEAFF. In DNA, the CDR3 is TGTGCCTGGAGTGTTGGGGACACCGGATACACTGAAGCTTTCTTT. The full variable domain, with the rest looked up from reference TRBV30 and TRBJ1-1, is SQTIHQWPATLVQPVGSPLSLECTVEGTSNPNLYWYRQAAGRGLQLLFYSVGIGQISSEVPQNLSASRPQDRQFILSSKKLLLSDSGFYLCAWSVGDTGYTEAFFGQGTRLTVV.

CDR3 coding DNA: TGTGCCAGCAGTAACAGCTATGGCTACACCTTC. It encodes CASSNSYGYTF. The rearrangement uses TRBV28 and TRBJ1-2; no definite D call. Germline CDR1 MDHEN, CDR2 SYDVKM. This CDR3 region has 11 residues. V was clipped by 5 bases and J by 4 bases, with 5 bases between them.

The genes are TRBV28 and TRBJ2-7, with a weak D call TRBD1 (6 bases). The germline V gene encodes CDR1 MDHEN and CDR2 SYDVKM. This CDR3 is built from 13 residues. Trimming stripped 8 bases from V and 2 bases from J, with 13 bases between. CDR3 residues: CASVPQGTYEQYF. CDR3 nucleotides: TGTGCCAGCGTTCCTCAGGGGACCTACGAGCAGTACTTC.

V and J are TRBV9 and TRBJ2-3; 11 nucleotides align to TRBD2. This CDR3 spans 18 amino acids. The V gene end was trimmed by 1 base and the J gene end by 0 bases; junction bases not matched to a gene: 7. Germline-derived CDR1 and CDR2 are SGDLS and YYNGEE. CDR3: CASSVSLAGGLSTDTQYF. In DNA, the CDR3 is TGTGCCAGCAGCGTAAGTCTAGCGGGAGGACTTAGCACAGATACGCAGTATTTT.

J is TRBJ2-1 and V is TRBV9, with a tentative D call TRBD2 (5 bases). The CDR3 sequence is 15 residues long. Germline CDR1 reads SGDLS; CDR2 reads YYNGEE. V shed 0 bases and J shed 0 bases, with 7 bases lying between them. This CDR3 is CASSVVSGSYNEQFF. The CDR3 nucleotides are TGTGCCAGCAGCGTAGTGAGCGGCTCCTACAATGAGCAGTTCTTC. The whole variable domain, remainder taken from reference TRBV9 and TRBJ2-1, is DSGVTQTPKHLITATGQRVTLRCSPRSGDLSVYWYQQSLDQGLQFLIQYYNGEERAKGNILERFSAQQFPDLHSELNLSSLELGDSALYFCASSVVSGSYNEQFFGPGTRLTVL.

The V call is TRBV25-1, the J call TRBJ2-7; D may be TRBD1 (5 bases). The germline gives CDR1 MGHDK, CDR2 SYGVNS. This CDR3 is 13 amino acids long. Trimming took off 5 bases at V and 7 bases at J, with 15 bases between the two ends. The CDR3 DNA follows: TGTGCCAGCAGTAAGGGGTCTACTGGGGAGCAGTACTTC. Its translation: CASSKGSTGEQYF.